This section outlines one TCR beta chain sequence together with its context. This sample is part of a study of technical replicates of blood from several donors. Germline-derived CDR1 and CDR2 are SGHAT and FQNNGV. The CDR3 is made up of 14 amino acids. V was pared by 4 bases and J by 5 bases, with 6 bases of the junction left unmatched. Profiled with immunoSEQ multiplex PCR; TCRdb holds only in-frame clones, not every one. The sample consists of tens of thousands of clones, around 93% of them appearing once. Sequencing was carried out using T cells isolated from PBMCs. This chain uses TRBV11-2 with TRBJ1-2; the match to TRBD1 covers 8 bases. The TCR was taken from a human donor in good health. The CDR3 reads CASSSWTGTYGYTF. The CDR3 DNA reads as TGTGCCAGCAGCTCCTGGACAGGGACGTATGGCTACACCTTC.